Listed here are 24 T cell receptor beta chains from one sample, sequenced in a study of T cell responses to AZD1222 COVID-19 vaccine. Data came from immunoSEQ multiplex PCR; TCRdb stores just in-frame clones and leaves some out. The sample has around 110,000 clones, around 85% seen once. Specimen: peripheral blood, collected on day 0 of MenACWY control vaccination. Every receptor here comes from an adult in good health.

The genes are TRBV18 and TRBJ2-1; TRBD2 agrees at 7 bases. With V trimmed by 8 bases and J by 6 bases, 16 bases remained unmatched. Germline V CDR1 and CDR2: KGHSH, LQKENI. The CDR3 is 16 residues long. CDR3 bases: TGTGCCAGCCGCCAACGGGGAGGGCCTAGGGGCAATGAGCAGTTCTTC. Translated, it gives CASRQRGGPRGNEQFF. Together with reference TRBV18 and TRBJ2-1, the CDR3 gives the full variable domain: NAGVMQNPRHLVRRRGQEARLRCSPMKGHSHVYWYRQLPEEGLKFMVYLQKENIIDESGMPKERFSAEFPKEGPSILRIQQVVRGDSAAYFCASRQRGGPRGNEQFFGPGTRLTVL.

This rearrangement joins TRBV7-2 to TRBJ2-7; 10 positions match TRBD1. The CDR3 spans 15 residues. After removal of 2 bases from V and 3 bases from J, the junction contained 4 bases not matched to a gene. Germline-derived CDR1 and CDR2 are SGHTA and FQGNSA. The CDR3 protein is CASSLRGTGDYEQYF. The CDR3 nucleotides are TGTGCCAGCAGCTTAAGAGGGACAGGGGACTACGAGCAGTACTTC.

This sequence joins TRBV24-1 and TRBJ1-5, with 7 positions matching TRBD1. The CDR3 loop spans 13 amino acids. Germline assignment: CDR1 KGHDR and CDR2 SFDVKD. Losses at the gene ends were 10 bases for V and 7 bases for J; bases not matched to a gene: 9. Here the CDR3 reads CATAGTAEQPQHF. For the CDR3, the DNA is TGTGCCACAGCCGGGACAGCGGAACAGCCCCAGCATTTT.

To note about this clone: Other DNA sequences in this specimen translate into the identical CDR3. This chain joins TRBV5-1 and TRBJ2-5; no firm D call. CDR3 length: 12 amino acids. Germline CDR1 SGHRS, CDR2 YFSETQ. Between the trimmed V and J ends, which lost 0 bases and 0 bases, there was a span of 0 bases. The CDR3 bases are TGCGCCAGCAGCTTGGACCAAGAGACCCAGTACTTC. This translates into CASSLDQETQYF.

V gene TRBV7-9 combines with J gene TRBJ2-7; D could derive from TRBD1 or TRBD2 (6 bases each). This CDR3 has 12 amino acids. CDR1 SEHNR and CDR2 FQNEAQ come from the germline V gene (reference sequence). V lost 5 bases, J lost 6 bases, and 11 bases lay in between. In nucleotides, the CDR3 is TGTGCCAGCAGCATCAGGGGAGGCGAGCAGTACTTC. Translating gives CASSIRGGEQYF.

The chain uses TRBV7-3 and TRBJ2-3; D gene uncertain. The germline V gene has CDR1 SGHTA and CDR2 FQGTGA. V shed 0 bases and J shed 2 bases, with 3 bases lying between them. The CDR3 consists of 13 residues. Here the CDR3 reads CASSLTYTDTQYF. As DNA, the CDR3 is TGTGCCAGCAGCTTAACCTACACAGATACGCAGTATTTT.

The V and J genes are TRBV10-1 and TRBJ1-6; D is possibly TRBD1 (5 bases). Germline-derived CDR1 and CDR2 are WNHNN and SYGVQD (reference sequence). The CDR3 runs to 13 residues. V was shortened by 8 bases and J by 7 bases, with 12 bases between the two germline ends. DNA for the CDR3: TGCGCCAGCGCCCGAGGGGTAAATTCACCCCTCCACTTT. Translated, it gives CASARGVNSPLHF.

CDR3 DNA sequence: TGCGCCAGCAGCTTGGATCCTAGCAGCGGTGAGCAGTTCTTC. Protein sequence: CASSLDPSSGEQFF. The chain combines TRBV5-1 with TRBJ2-1, with a weak D call TRBD2 (5 bases). Germline CDR1 SGHRS, CDR2 YFSETQ. V dropped 0 bases and J dropped 9 bases, with 13 bases sitting between them. This CDR3 contains 14 residues.

The chain is built from TRBV5-4 and TRBJ1-6; D not resolved. Germline V lookup: CDR1 SGHNT, CDR2 YYREEE (reference sequence). CDR3 size: 12 residues. V gave up 0 bases and J gave up 5 bases, with 0 bases separating them. CDR3 amino acids: CASSLDNSPLHF. Here the CDR3 DNA reads TGTGCCAGCAGCTTGGATAATTCACCCCTCCACTTT.

The sample holds one count of this clone. This rearrangement joins TRBV27 to TRBJ2-1; D perhaps matches TRBD1 (6 bases). Germline lookup yields CDR1 MNHEY and CDR2 SMNVEV (reference sequence). The CDR3 is 14 residues long. The ends were cut back, 5 bases at V and 10 bases at J, with 18 bases in the middle. DNA of the CDR3: TGTGCCAGCAGTCTACTCCGACAGGTCGGCGAGCAGTTCTTC. Protein sequence: CASSLLRQVGEQFF.

The chain employs TRBV10-2 and TRBJ1-3; tentatively, D is TRBD1 (5 bases). Germline V gives CDR1 WSHSY, CDR2 SAAADI. CDR3 length: 15 residues. The ends were cut back, 8 bases at V and 1 base at J, with 15 bases in the middle. The CDR3 is CASLDTGISGNTIYF. CDR3 in DNA: TGCGCCAGCCTCGATACAGGCATTTCTGGAAACACCATATATTTT.

The J gene is TRBJ1-6, the V gene TRBV28, with a tentative D call TRBD1 (6 bases). V was trimmed by 8 bases and J by 7 bases, leaving 18 bases between them. The germline V gene has CDR1 MDHEN and CDR2 SYDVKM. The length of the CDR3 is 15 residues. CDR3 DNA sequence: TGTGCCAGCGGTCACAGGGTTCGGGGAAATTCACCCCTCCACTTT. Protein: CASGHRVRGNSPLHF. The full variable domain, completed using reference TRBV28 and TRBJ1-6, is DVKVTQSSRYLVKRTGEKVFLECVQDMDHENMFWYRQDPGLGLRLIYFSYDVKMKEKGDIPEGYSVSREKKERFSLILESASTNQTSMYLCASGHRVRGNSPLHFGNGTRLTVT.

V usage is TRBV7-6 and J usage is TRBJ2-2; possible D gene TRBD2, 5 bases. The germline CDR1 and CDR2 sequences are SGHVS and FNYEAQ. There are 15 residues in the CDR3. V shed 6 bases and J shed 7 bases, with 18 bases lying between them. The CDR3 sequence is CASRGLAVGIGELFF. The CDR3 DNA follows: TGTGCCAGCAGAGGACTGGCAGTCGGGATCGGGGAGCTGTTTTTT.

The chain couples TRBV7-9 to TRBJ2-7; 7 bases are shared with TRBD1. V lost 1 base to trimming and J lost 7 bases; unmatched junction nucleotides: 1. CDR1 and CDR2 (germline): SEHNR, FQNEAQ (reference sequence). CDR3 size: 12 residues. The CDR3 nucleotides read TGTGCCAGCAGCTTAGACAGGGGAGAGCAGTACTTC. Protein product: CASSLDRGEQYF.

This clone was recorded only once. The chain is built from TRBV28 and TRBJ2-2; 9 nucleotides match TRBD2. CDR3 length equals 15 residues. V lost 7 bases to trimming and J lost 3 bases; unmatched junction nucleotides: 6. The germline V gene encodes CDR1 MDHEN and CDR2 SYDVKM. CDR3 amino acids: CASTAGGGYTGELFF. For the CDR3, the DNA is TGTGCCAGCACCGCGGGAGGGGGATACACCGGGGAGCTGTTTTTT.

Worth noting for this clone: The identical CDR3 is also encoded by other nucleotide sequences in the sample. This sequence joins TRBV7-2 and TRBJ1-5; D might be TRBD1 (5 bases). Germline-derived CDR1 and CDR2 are SGHTA and FQGNSA. Trimming left V 0 bases short and J 8 bases short, with 11 bases between. The CDR3 is 14 amino acids. In nucleotides, the CDR3 is TGTGCCAGCAGCTTAGCGGGGCTGAGGGAGCCCCAGCATTTT. It specifies CASSLAGLREPQHF.

V is TRBV6-6 and J is TRBJ1-2, with 10 bases matching TRBD1. Germline V lookup: CDR1 MNHNY, CDR2 SVGAGI (reference sequence). The CDR3 loop spans 14 amino acids. J gave up 3 bases and V 6 bases, and 4 bases lay outside the gene matches. The CDR3: CASRTGGADYGYTF. As DNA, the CDR3 is TGTGCCAGCAGGACAGGGGGCGCGGACTATGGCTACACCTTC.

The chain recombines TRBV4-3 with TRBJ2-1; 9 bases agree with TRBD2. Germline V lookup: CDR1 LGHNA, CDR2 YSLEER. Losses at the gene ends were 1 base for V and 7 bases for J; bases not matched to a gene: 8. The CDR3 consists of 16 residues. CDR3 sequence: CASSQVLRGGRNEQFF. The CDR3 bases are TGCGCCAGCAGCCAAGTTCTGCGGGGGGGCCGTAATGAGCAGTTCTTC.

Concerning this clone: This specimen includes other DNA sequences encoding the same CDR3. The J gene is TRBJ1-2, the V gene TRBV10-3; 7 bases agree with TRBD1. Unmatched junction bases numbered 0, after V lost 0 bases and J lost 2 bases. Germline CDR1 and CDR2: ENHRY and SYGVKD. The CDR3 extends over 14 amino acids. CDR3 amino acids: CAISESTGNYGYTF. CDR3 DNA sequence: TGTGCCATCAGTGAGTCGACAGGGAACTATGGCTACACCTTC.

The chain combines TRBV6-5 with TRBJ1-6; 7 bases fit TRBD1. The junction had 8 bases not matched to a gene; V was cut back by 5 bases and J by 10 bases. Germline V gives CDR1 MNHEY, CDR2 SVGAGI. The CDR3 sequence is 14 residues long. DNA for the CDR3: TGTGCCAGCAGTCGAGACAGGGACATATCACCCCTCCACTTT. It yields the protein CASSRDRDISPLHF.

The V gene is TRBV28, the J gene TRBJ1-1; perhaps TRBD1 as D (6 bases). The CDR3 has 15 amino acids. Germline V CDR1 and CDR2: MDHEN, SYDVKM. Trimming cost V 6 bases and J 3 bases, with 17 bases left between them. This chain's CDR3 is CASSMGGAKDTEAFF. CDR3 DNA: TGTGCCAGCAGCATGGGGGGGGCCAAGGACACTGAAGCTTTCTTT.

The chain uses TRBV2 and TRBJ2-7, with TRBD1 matching over 8 bases. Germline CDR1 and CDR2: SNHLY and FYNNEI. This CDR3 is built from 11 residues. J lost 6 bases, V lost 6 bases, and 1 base had no gene match. CDR3 loop: CASRQGGEQYF. The CDR3, as DNA: TGTGCCAGCAGACAGGGGGGCGAGCAGTACTTC.

This clone was found a few times. The sample carries other DNA sequences with the same CDR3. V usage is TRBV7-2 and J usage is TRBJ1-4, with D unclear. CDR1 is SGHTA, CDR2 FQGNSA, per germline. The CDR3 is 14 amino acids. Trimming removed 6 bases from V and 0 bases from J, with 8 bases in between. The CDR3 spells CASRSGATNEKLFF. The CDR3 nucleotides are TGTGCCAGCAGGAGTGGAGCAACTAATGAAAAACTGTTTTTT.

This clone was detected once. The junction departs from the called germline gene at one end, perhaps through a read error. The chain uses TRBV7-2 and TRBJ2-7; D uncertain. Germline V gene sequence: CDR1 SGHTA, CDR2 FQGNSA. The CDR3 loop spans 13 amino acids. The DNA of the CDR3 is TGTGCCAGCAGCCCTTCCCTTATCGGCCGGATATCCTTC. Translated, it gives CASSPSLIGRISF.